This is a list of T cell receptor beta chains from one sample in a study of blood T cell repertoires in COVID-19. Here immunoSEQ multiplex PCR was the method, and the copy in TCRdb shows in-frame clones only, minus some. Among about 79,000 clones listed, around 90% were seen once. The sample consisted of peripheral blood. The receptors derive from a middle-aged man with active COVID-19. CDR3s include the opening cysteine and the closing phenylalanine or tryptophan. Fields, in order: clone size, D gene, J gene, V gene, CDR3 protein, CDR3 DNA. A D gene is named only where the DNA matches it firmly. Size values are once, few and many counts, or a class for expanded clones, and some rows have none.

clone_size: -
d_call: -
j_call: TRBJ1-2
v_call: TRBV11-2
cdr3_aa: CASSLSEITGKASYGYTF
cdr3_nt: TGTGCCAGCAGCTTATCCGAAATAACAGGGAAGGCGTCCTATGGCTACACCTTC

clone_size: -
d_call: TRBD2
j_call: TRBJ2-1
v_call: TRBV19
cdr3_aa: CASRNREGLSNEQFF
cdr3_nt: TGTGCCAGTAGGAATCGGGAGGGCCTTTCCAATGAGCAGTTCTTC

clone_size: once
d_call: TRBD1
j_call: TRBJ1-2
v_call: TRBV11-2
cdr3_aa: CASRDTGGNYGYTF
cdr3_nt: TGTGCCAGCAGAGATACAGGGGGAAACTATGGCTACACCTTC

clone_size: -
d_call: -
j_call: TRBJ2-7
v_call: TRBV5-4
cdr3_aa: CASSLESGATYEQYF
cdr3_nt: TGTGCCAGCAGCTTGGAGTCGGGAGCCACCTACGAGCAGTACTTC

clone_size: -
d_call: -
j_call: TRBJ1-1
v_call: TRBV19
cdr3_aa: CASSSPGTYTEAFF
cdr3_nt: TGTGCCAGTAGTAGCCCCGGGACATACACTGAAGCTTTCTTT

clone_size: -
d_call: TRBD1
j_call: TRBJ1-5
v_call: TRBV2
cdr3_aa: CASTLTGTDQPQHF
cdr3_nt: TGTGCCAGCACTTTGACAGGGACGGATCAGCCCCAGCATTTT

clone_size: -
d_call: -
j_call: TRBJ1-2
v_call: TRBV15
cdr3_aa: CATSPREDYGYTF
cdr3_nt: TGTGCCACCAGCCCCAGGGAGGACTATGGCTACACCTTC

clone_size: once
d_call: -
j_call: TRBJ2-1
v_call: TRBV4-1
cdr3_aa: CASSQYFPNNEQFF
cdr3_nt: TGCGCCAGCAGCCAATACTTCCCGAACAATGAGCAGTTCTTC

clone_size: -
d_call: TRBD2
j_call: TRBJ2-7
v_call: TRBV10-3
cdr3_aa: CAISRRTGTSDYEQYF
cdr3_nt: TGTGCCATCAGTCGACGAACCGGGACTAGCGACTACGAGCAGTACTTC

clone_size: -
d_call: -
j_call: TRBJ1-4
v_call: TRBV28
cdr3_aa: CASRTGSTNEKLFF
cdr3_nt: TGTGCCAGCAGGACAGGATCCACTAATGAAAAACTGTTTTTT

clone_size: -
d_call: -
j_call: TRBJ2-7
v_call: TRBV27
cdr3_aa: CASRGTQTYEQYF
cdr3_nt: TGTGCCAGCAGGGGGACACAGACGTACGAGCAGTACTTC

clone_size: -
d_call: -
j_call: TRBJ2-7
v_call: TRBV11-1
cdr3_aa: CASSFGPTVYEQYF
cdr3_nt: TGTGCCAGCAGCTTTGGGCCGACAGTTTACGAGCAGTACTTC

clone_size: -
d_call: TRBD1
j_call: TRBJ2-7
v_call: TRBV7-9
cdr3_aa: CASSSPLGDRGGEQYF
cdr3_nt: TGTGCCAGCAGCTCCCCCCTTGGGGACAGGGGAGGAGAGCAGTACTTC

clone_size: -
d_call: TRBD1
j_call: TRBJ2-1
v_call: TRBV5-1
cdr3_aa: CASSLADREQFF
cdr3_nt: TGCGCCAGCAGCTTGGCGGACAGGGAGCAGTTCTTC

clone_size: -
d_call: TRBD2
j_call: TRBJ2-1
v_call: TRBV5-1
cdr3_aa: CASSIRAGGTYNEQFF
cdr3_nt: TGCGCCAGCAGCATCCGAGCGGGAGGAACCTACAATGAGCAGTTCTTC

clone_size: once
d_call: -
j_call: TRBJ2-7
v_call: TRBV4-2
cdr3_aa: CASSQDLSPYEQYF
cdr3_nt: TGTGCCAGCAGCCAAGATCTATCTCCGTACGAGCAGTACTTC

clone_size: -
d_call: -
j_call: TRBJ2-5
v_call: TRBV29-1
cdr3_aa: CSVAGSQETQYF
cdr3_nt: TGCAGCGTTGCTGGCAGTCAAGAGACCCAGTACTTC

clone_size: -
d_call: TRBD1
j_call: TRBJ1-6
v_call: TRBV4-2
cdr3_aa: CASSQGTGTDSPLHF
cdr3_nt: TGTGCCAGCAGCCAAGGGACAGGGACAGACTCACCCCTCCACTTT

clone_size: -
d_call: -
j_call: TRBJ2-5
v_call: TRBV28
cdr3_aa: CASSFLDTGKETQYF
cdr3_nt: TGTGCCAGCAGTTTTTTAGACACAGGGAAAGAGACCCAGTACTTC

clone_size: -
d_call: -
j_call: TRBJ2-6
v_call: TRBV28
cdr3_aa: CASTPRRDRPFSGANVLTF
cdr3_nt: TGTGCCAGCACCCCTCGGAGGGACAGACCCTTCTCTGGGGCCAACGTCCTGACTTTC

clone_size: -
d_call: TRBD1
j_call: TRBJ2-7
v_call: TRBV7-9
cdr3_aa: CASSLDRGPSYEQYF
cdr3_nt: TGTGCCAGCAGCTTAGACAGGGGCCCCTCCTACGAGCAGTACTTC

clone_size: -
d_call: -
j_call: TRBJ2-1
v_call: TRBV18
cdr3_aa: CASSPLLAVEENEQFF
cdr3_nt: TGTGCCAGCTCACCACTTCTGGCAGTAGAGGAGAATGAGCAGTTCTTC

clone_size: -
d_call: -
j_call: TRBJ2-7
v_call: TRBV6-5
cdr3_aa: CASSKRPSDAYEQYF
cdr3_nt: TGTGCCAGCAGTAAGCGACCGTCGGATGCCTACGAGCAGTACTTC

clone_size: -
d_call: -
j_call: TRBJ1-2
v_call: TRBV6-4
cdr3_aa: CASSDGEGSGYTF
cdr3_nt: TGTGCCAGCAGTGACGGTGAGGGTAGTGGCTACACCTTC

clone_size: -
d_call: TRBD1
j_call: TRBJ2-7
v_call: TRBV5-1
cdr3_aa: CASSPTGGSYEQYF
cdr3_nt: TGCGCCAGCAGCCCGACAGGGGGGTCCTACGAGCAGTACTTC

clone_size: -
d_call: -
j_call: TRBJ1-2
v_call: TRBV6-5
cdr3_aa: CASSSAGNYGYTF
cdr3_nt: TGTGCCAGCAGTTCAGCAGGAAACTATGGCTACACCTTC

clone_size: -
d_call: -
j_call: TRBJ1-2
v_call: TRBV4-1
cdr3_aa: CASSQDPRRIGGYTF
cdr3_nt: TGCGCCAGCAGCCAAGATCCCCGGAGGATAGGAGGCTACACCTTC

clone_size: -
d_call: TRBD2
j_call: TRBJ2-7
v_call: TRBV7-2
cdr3_aa: CASSLVAGESYEQYF
cdr3_nt: TGTGCCAGCAGCTTAGTAGCGGGAGAGTCCTACGAGCAGTACTTC

clone_size: -
d_call: -
j_call: TRBJ2-1
v_call: TRBV28
cdr3_aa: CASSFGGYNEQFF
cdr3_nt: TGTGCCAGCAGTTTTGGGGGGTACAATGAGCAGTTCTTC

clone_size: -
d_call: TRBD1
j_call: TRBJ1-5
v_call: TRBV28
cdr3_aa: CASSGQEINQPQHF
cdr3_nt: TGTGCCAGCAGTGGACAGGAGATCAATCAGCCCCAGCATTTT

clone_size: -
d_call: -
j_call: TRBJ2-1
v_call: TRBV5-5
cdr3_aa: CASSLLRNEQFF
cdr3_nt: TGTGCCAGCAGCTTGTTACGGAATGAGCAGTTCTTC

clone_size: -
d_call: -
j_call: TRBJ1-3
v_call: TRBV3-1/TRBV3-2
cdr3_aa: CASTPVSGHTNSGNTIYF
cdr3_nt: TGTGCCAGCACCCCTGTTTCAGGGCACACCAACTCTGGAAACACCATATATTTT

clone_size: -
d_call: -
j_call: TRBJ1-1
v_call: TRBV5-1
cdr3_aa: CASSGYIRGYTEAFF
cdr3_nt: TGCGCCAGCAGCGGTTACATCCGAGGGTACACTGAAGCTTTCTTT

clone_size: -
d_call: TRBD1
j_call: TRBJ2-7
v_call: TRBV4-1
cdr3_aa: CASSQEQHRGSYEQYF
cdr3_nt: TGCGCCAGCAGCCAAGAACAACACAGGGGCTCCTACGAGCAGTACTTC

clone_size: once
d_call: -
j_call: TRBJ2-2
v_call: TRBV5-1
cdr3_aa: CASSPVLRTGELFF
cdr3_nt: TGCGCCAGCAGCCCGGTTCTTCGTACCGGGGAGCTGTTTTTT

clone_size: -
d_call: -
j_call: TRBJ2-2
v_call: TRBV19
cdr3_aa: CASSPQGHTGELFF
cdr3_nt: TGTGCCAGTAGTCCGCAGGGTCACACCGGGGAGCTGTTTTTT

clone_size: -
d_call: TRBD1
j_call: TRBJ2-1
v_call: TRBV11-3
cdr3_aa: CASSLDPGGTGRYNEQFF
cdr3_nt: TGTGCCAGCAGCTTAGATCCTGGGGGGACAGGTCGGTACAATGAGCAGTTCTTC

clone_size: -
d_call: -
j_call: TRBJ2-1
v_call: TRBV11-3
cdr3_aa: CASSHVWGKYNEQFF
cdr3_nt: TGTGCCAGCAGCCACGTCTGGGGCAAATACAATGAGCAGTTCTTC

clone_size: -
d_call: TRBD2
j_call: TRBJ2-1
v_call: TRBV18
cdr3_aa: CASSQGLAGVNEQFF
cdr3_nt: TGTGCCAGCTCACAGGGACTAGCGGGAGTCAATGAGCAGTTCTTC

clone_size: -
d_call: TRBD1
j_call: TRBJ2-5
v_call: TRBV9
cdr3_aa: CASSVGLIQGVNEETQYF
cdr3_nt: TGTGCCAGCAGCGTAGGACTAATACAGGGGGTCAACGAAGAGACCCAGTACTTC

clone_size: -
d_call: TRBD2
j_call: TRBJ2-1
v_call: TRBV5-1
cdr3_aa: CASSRTSGGVYNEQFF
cdr3_nt: TGCGCCAGCAGCAGGACTAGCGGGGGGGTCTACAATGAGCAGTTCTTC

clone_size: -
d_call: -
j_call: TRBJ2-6
v_call: TRBV27
cdr3_aa: CASSTREVPSGANVLTF
cdr3_nt: TGTGCCAGCAGTACCAGGGAAGTCCCCTCTGGGGCCAACGTCCTGACTTTC

clone_size: -
d_call: -
j_call: TRBJ2-7
v_call: TRBV10-3
cdr3_aa: CAISDGRTSYEQYF
cdr3_nt: TGTGCCATCAGTGATGGGCGAACCTCCTACGAGCAGTACTTC

clone_size: -
d_call: -
j_call: TRBJ2-1
v_call: TRBV3-1/TRBV3-2
cdr3_aa: CASSSNSPRGEQFF
cdr3_nt: TGTGCCAGCAGCTCAAACTCCCCCCGCGGTGAGCAGTTCTTC